One and the same sample provided the 2 T cell receptor beta chains below, sequenced in a study of cytomegalovirus exposure and HLA in healthy donors (dated by TCRdb to 2016 to 2017). Libraries were built with the immunoSEQ multiplex PCR assay. TCRdb provides this immuneACCESS table in a form limited to in-frame rearrangements. Some clones are lacking; in checked studies, under half of them reflect an unresolved V gene, and why the rest are absent is not known. For this sample the table gives about 130,000 clones, of which about 90% were detected only once. The ten largest clones add up to approximately 3.3% of the sample. What was sequenced was PBMCs. The receptors originated from a man aged 25-45 years in good health and CMV-seronegative.

This clone was counted between two and nine times. For the CDR3, the DNA is TGTGCCAGCAGCTTGTGGGGGGGTGGCGAGCAGTACTTC. Its translation is CASSLWGGGEQYF. V usage is TRBV5-8 and J usage is TRBJ2-7; 7 positions agree with TRBD2. Per germline, CDR1 SGHTS and CDR2 YDEGEE. This CDR3 has 13 residues. V shed 1 base, J shed 6 bases, and the junction held 4 bases outside the gene matches.

The chain couples TRBV4-1 to TRBJ1-1; no definite D call. From germline, CDR1 is MGHRA and CDR2 YSYEKL. Trimming removed 0 bases from V and 0 bases from J, with 17 bases in between. The CDR3 extends over 18 amino acids. CDR3 bases: TGCGCCAGCAGCCAAGATTTGGCGGGCACACTGTTGAACACTGAAGCTTTCTTT. Translating gives CASSQDLAGTLLNTEAFF.